This T cell receptor (beta chain) was sequenced for a study of Ad26.COV2.S vaccination and SARS-CoV-2 variants. V lost 3 bases, J lost 7 bases, and 16 bases stayed unmatched. There are 17 residues in the CDR3. Germline CDR1 and CDR2: MGHRA and YSYEKL. Repertoires were generated with immunoSEQ multiplex PCR, while TCRdb's copy carries only in-frame clones and drops some. The table shows fewer than 150,000 clones, with about nine tenths occurring only once. Study-wide results and limits: Measurements of TCR breadth and depth may have given underestimates of the total T cell responses. Vaccine recipients surpassed placebo recipients in spike-specific TCR breadth.

This clone showed up just a few times. Antigen: not known. The sample was peripheral blood, taken after recovery from COVID-19. The sequence was collected from a human donor who had recovered from COVID-19. The chain carries TRBV4-1 and TRBJ2-7, with 9 bases aligning to TRBD2. CDR3 DNA sequence: TGCGCCAGCAGCCAGAGTTGGAGCGGGGGGTCAGAGCGGGAGCAGTACTTC. It encodes CASSQSWSGGSEREQYF.